The clone carrying this T cell receptor (beta chain) was counted only a few times. The antigen remains undetermined. These data belong to a study of T-cell memory formation after mild COVID-19. The study's findings and limits: Cross-reactive memory appears to have joined, as suggested by some responding clones showing up in pre-infection memory. Second-wave clones peaking on day 37 lacked confirmed SARS-CoV-2 specificity. Later expanders leaned CD4+, whereas day 15 to 85 contracting clones were balanced CD4/CD8. Researchers report contracting CD4+ clones mostly in CM and EM, with CD8+ clones in EMRA.

TCRdb re-called the 5' RACE reads through MiXCR, storing one row per CDR3 protein. The table includes 350,000 to 450,000 distinct CDR3 sequences, 20% to 25% detected once. Per germline, CDR1 SGHRS and CDR2 YFSETQ. The CDR3 is 14 residues long. Unmatched junction bases numbered 2, after V lost 4 bases and J lost 2 bases. The V call is TRBV5-1, the J call TRBJ2-3; 9 bases match TRBD1. This TCR was sampled from an adult woman who had mild COVID-19 (a few samples of this study predate the infection). Cell type and time point are not known. Sequencing was carried out using PBMCs or a T cell subset sorted from them (not recorded which). The CDR3 DNA sequence: TGCGCCAGCAGCCGGGACAGGGCCACAGATACGCAGTATTTT. This sequence encodes CASSRDRATDTQYF.